The 13 T cell receptor beta chains below all came from one sample that was sequenced in a study of cytomegalovirus exposure and HLA in healthy donors. Use of 60 Vbeta and 13 Jbeta primers characterized the PCR. The data were produced by immunoSEQ multiplex PCR, yet TCRdb's version contains in-frame clones alone and is incomplete. The sample lists 130,000 to 150,000 clones, about four fifths occurring once. Sequencing was carried out using PBMCs. These receptors all come from a man aged 40-49 years in good health and CMV-seropositive.

This sequence joins TRBV19 and TRBJ1-6; D is ambiguous. The CDR3 covers 14 residues. Germline assignment: CDR1 LNHDA and CDR2 SQIVND (reference sequence). Trimming removed 7 bases from V and 7 bases from J, with 14 bases in between. The chain's CDR3 is CASMAALRNSPLHF. CDR3 sequence (DNA): TGTGCCAGTATGGCAGCCCTGAGGAATTCACCCCTCCACTTT.

The chain joins TRBV18 to TRBJ2-7; 7 bases align to TRBD1. J gave up 6 bases and V 6 bases, and 14 bases lay outside the gene matches. Germline V lookup: CDR1 KGHSH, CDR2 LQKENI. CDR3 length equals 15 residues. The CDR3 protein is CASSPVGTEWSEQYF. DNA of the CDR3: TGTGCCAGCTCCCCAGTCGGGACAGAATGGTCCGAGCAGTACTTC. Full variable domain (outside the CDR3, taken from reference TRBV18 and TRBJ2-7): NAGVMQNPRHLVRRRGQEARLRCSPMKGHSHVYWYRQLPEEGLKFMVYLQKENIIDESGMPKERFSAEFPKEGPSILRIQQVVRGDSAAYFCASSPVGTEWSEQYFGPGTRLTVT.

This clone was observed once. This sequence joins TRBV5-1 and TRBJ2-7, with D possibly TRBD1 on 6 matching bases. Looked up from germline, CDR1 is SGHRS and CDR2 is YFSETQ. This CDR3 comprises 15 residues. With 0 bases removed from V and 4 bases from J, the gap between germline ends came to 14 bases. CDR3: CASSLDEGEIYEQYF. Written as DNA, the CDR3 is TGCGCCAGCAGCTTGGATGAGGGGGAGATATACGAGCAGTACTTC.

V is TRBV19 and J is TRBJ1-1, with 7 bases fitting TRBD1. The CDR3 is made up of 14 amino acids. Germline trimming cut 6 bases from V and 7 bases from J; bases unmatched to any gene: 11. CDR1 is LNHDA, CDR2 SQIVND, per germline (reference sequence). The CDR3 sequence is CASRNRGGRDEAFF. The CDR3 DNA follows: TGTGCCAGTAGGAACAGGGGAGGACGTGATGAAGCTTTCTTT.

The chain has TRBV5-6 and TRBJ1-1; the match to TRBD1 covers 7 bases. With V trimmed by 4 bases and J by 1 base, 7 bases remained unmatched. Germline CDR1 SGHDT, CDR2 YYEEEE. The CDR3 has 15 amino acids. CDR3 residues: CASSPTGKPNTEAFF. CDR3 coding DNA: TGTGCCAGCAGCCCGACAGGGAAGCCGAACACTGAAGCTTTCTTT.

The chain joins TRBV25-1 to TRBJ2-5; 10 nucleotides agree with TRBD1. TRBJ2-7 matches the DNA end more closely, so the J call is doubtful. This CDR3 spans 15 amino acids. Germline-derived CDR1 and CDR2 are MGHDK and SYGVNS. CDR3 loop: CASSEPGTGAYEQYF. The CDR3 coding sequence is TGTGCCAGCAGTGAACCCGGGACAGGGGCGTACGAGCAGTACTTC.

The CDR3, as DNA: TGTGCCAGCAGTTACGGCACGGGGTTCTTGGAGCCCCAGCATTTT. Translation: CASSYGTGFLEPQHF. This chain uses TRBV6-6 with TRBJ1-5; no clear D gene. Germline V gene data show CDR1 as MNHNY and CDR2 as SVGAGI (reference sequence). The CDR3 has 15 amino acids. V was shortened by 2 bases and J by 8 bases, with 16 bases between the two germline ends.

The genes are TRBV5-1 and TRBJ1-2, with 9 bases matching TRBD1. Trimming removed 2 bases from V and 3 bases from J; junction bases left unmatched: 5. The CDR3 runs to 15 residues. CDR1 and CDR2 (germline): SGHRS, YFSETQ. The CDR3 region has the DNA TGCGCCAGCAGCTTACAGGGGGCCTCAGACTATGGCTACACCTTC. Protein: CASSLQGASDYGYTF.

The DNA of the CDR3 is TGTGCCAGCAGTTACGGCGGGGGGGCCGGGTACGAGCAGTACTTC. This translates into CASSYGGGAGYEQYF. The chain employs TRBV6-5 and TRBJ2-7, with 9 bases aligning to TRBD2. Germline V gene data show CDR1 as MNHEY and CDR2 as SVGAGI. V was clipped by 2 bases and J by 4 bases; unmatched bases: 6. CDR3 length: 15 amino acids.

The chain has TRBV11-3 and TRBJ1-1; TRBD1 matches 7 bases. This CDR3 contains 14 residues. Germline lookup yields CDR1 SGHNT and CDR2 YENEEA. Germline trimming cut 5 bases from V and 1 base from J; bases unmatched to any gene: 4. CDR3 nucleotide sequence: TGTGCCAGCAGCCAAAGGACAGGGAACACTGAAGCTTTCTTT. Encoded protein: CASSQRTGNTEAFF.

The chain uses TRBV12-5 and TRBJ1-1; tentative D call: TRBD1 (5 bases). Trimming took off 5 bases at V and 2 bases at J, with 21 bases between the two ends. CDR3 size: 17 residues. Germline V gene data show CDR1 as LGHNT and CDR2 as FRNRAP. The CDR3 protein is CASGPSSQGPINTEAFF. The CDR3 coding sequence is TGTGCTAGTGGTCCCTCATCCCAGGGCCCCATAAACACTGAAGCTTTCTTT.

This rearrangement joins TRBV13 to TRBJ2-7; 11 bases line up with TRBD2. Per the germline V gene, CDR1 is PRHDT and CDR2 is FYEKMQ (reference sequence). The ends lost 5 bases at V and 6 bases at J; junction bases unmatched: 9. This CDR3 has 15 amino acids. The DNA for the CDR3 is TGTGCCAGCAGCCCCTCTAGCGGGGGGCGAGGCGAGCAGTACTTC. Its protein product is CASSPSSGGRGEQYF.

V and J are TRBV21-1 and TRBJ1-5. TRBV21-1 is described as a pseudogene. CDR3 size: 12 residues. In DNA form, the CDR3 reads TGTGCCAGCACACTCAAAAGTCAGCCCCAGCATTTT. Translated: CASTLKSQPQHF.